Below, 10 T cell receptor beta chains from the same sample are listed, as sequenced in a study of T cell responses to AZD1222 COVID-19 vaccine (dated by TCRdb to the early 2020s). The library was built by means of the immunoSEQ multiplex PCR assay. The table comes from immuneACCESS by way of TCRdb, which keeps in-frame sequences with V and J called. Part of the clones is missing from these tables; in studies checked, under half for an unresolved V gene and the rest for unknown reasons. The sample profile shows about 110,000 clones; roughly 90% of them were found once. The ten most abundant clones make up approximately 17% of the sample. The intended sense of this specimen's time point label: baseline before first vaccination. Material: peripheral blood, obtained on day 0 of AZD1222 vaccination. These receptors were collected from an adult in good health.

This clone was found once. For the CDR3, the DNA is TGTGCCACCAGCAGAGAAGGACGGTTCTACGAGCAGTACTTC. Its protein is CATSREGRFYEQYF. The J gene is TRBJ2-7, the V gene TRBV15; D gene uncertain. The germline CDR1 and CDR2 sequences are LNHNV and YYDKDF (reference sequence). V was cut by 0 bases and J by 3 bases, with 9 bases left in between. The CDR3 covers 14 residues.

The chain recombines TRBV7-9 with TRBJ1-5; TRBD1 aligns across 7 bases. The CDR3 sequence is 14 residues long. The V gene end was trimmed by 6 bases and the J gene end by 1 base; junction bases not matched to a gene: 3. Germline CDR1 reads SEHNR; CDR2 reads FQNEAQ (reference sequence). This CDR3 reads CASSLQGSNQPQHF. The CDR3 DNA reads TGTGCCAGCAGTCTACAGGGGAGCAATCAGCCCCAGCATTTT.

This chain connects TRBV11-2 to TRBJ2-4, with no clear D. There are 18 residues in the CDR3. V was cut by 2 bases and J by 4 bases, with 21 bases left in between. Looked up from germline, CDR1 is SGHAT and CDR2 is FQNNGV. The chain's CDR3 is CASSLMADPRWGKNIQYF. The CDR3 nucleotides read TGTGCCAGCAGCTTAATGGCTGACCCACGGTGGGGAAAAAACATTCAGTACTTC.

The genes are TRBV6-5 and TRBJ2-1; either TRBD1 or TRBD2 may supply D (6 bases each). The V gene's germline CDR1 is MNHEY and CDR2 SVGAGI. The CDR3 covers 13 residues. V was cut by 0 bases and J by 14 bases, with 14 bases left in between. CDR3 coding DNA: TGTGCCAGCAGTTACTCGAAGGGGGGCAGGGAGTTCTTC. This sequence encodes CASSYSKGGREFF.

This chain links TRBV3-1 (or the pseudogene TRBV3-2) with TRBJ1-4; D is unresolved. This CDR3 is built from 16 residues. The V gene's germline CDR1 is LGHDT and CDR2 YNNKEL (reference sequence). With 4 bases removed from V and 0 bases from J, the gap between germline ends came to 12 bases. The CDR3 DNA is TGTGCCAGCAGCCTCGGGAGACCTGCAACTAATGAAAAACTGTTTTTT. It encodes CASSLGRPATNEKLFF.

The chain uses TRBV28 and TRBJ1-1; TRBD1 might be the D (5 bases). The germline CDR1 and CDR2 sequences are MDHEN and SYDVKM. This CDR3 is built from 11 residues. The V end lost 4 bases, the J end lost 11 bases, and 11 bases lay between the germline ends. In nucleotides, the CDR3 is TGTGCCAGCAGTTCGGGGGGGTATGCTTTCTTT. Translating it yields CASSSGGYAFF.

This chain uses TRBV4-2 with TRBJ2-7, with a possible D match to TRBD2 (6 bases). Germline CDR1 reads LGHNA; CDR2 reads YNFKEQ. V lost 0 bases to trimming and J lost 0 bases, with 9 bases between them. The CDR3 sequence is 15 residues long. The CDR3 sequence: CASSQDVGGSYEQYF. CDR3 coding DNA: TGTGCCAGCAGCCAAGATGTGGGGGGCTCCTACGAGCAGTACTTC.

The chain recombines TRBV7-8 with TRBJ2-1; 10 positions match TRBD2. This CDR3 contains 15 residues. Germline CDR1 is SGHVS and CDR2 is FQNEAQ. Unmatched junction bases numbered 8, after V lost 3 bases and J lost 9 bases. CDR3 in amino acids: CASSFRLAGPAEQFF. The CDR3 nucleotides read TGTGCCAGCAGCTTCCGACTAGCGGGCCCCGCTGAGCAGTTCTTC.

This clone was counted between two and nine times. The gene calls are TRBV10-1 and TRBJ2-7; the match to TRBD2 covers 11 bases. The CDR3 loop spans 15 amino acids. The V gene end was trimmed by 5 bases and the J gene end by 3 bases; junction bases not matched to a gene: 6. CDR1 and CDR2 from the germline V gene are WNHNN and SYGVQD (reference sequence). The CDR3 is CASSTSGRLYYEQYV. In DNA form, the CDR3 reads TGCGCCAGCAGTACTAGCGGGAGACTGTACTACGAGCAGTACGTC.

The V and J genes are TRBV5-4 and TRBJ1-2; D might be TRBD1 (6 bases). CDR3 size: 16 residues. V was shortened by 4 bases and J by 1 base, with 17 bases between the two germline ends. Germline CDR1 SGHNT, CDR2 YYREEE (reference sequence). For the CDR3, the DNA is TGTGCCAGCAGCCCGGACGGGGGCCGACTTAACTATGGCTACACCTTC. It yields the protein CASSPDGGRLNYGYTF.